The rows below give T cell receptor beta chains drawn from one sample of a study of beta chain features in type 1 diabetes. The assay was immunoSEQ multiplex PCR, and TCRdb's table has in-frame clones only and misses some. The sample holds around 250,000 clones, less than 30% seen once. Sample: naive CD4+ T cells from blood. These receptors came from a woman in her thirties with type 1 diabetes. Each CDR3 is given with its conserved first and last residue. The D gene is left open where the match is weak. Part of the rows lack a size; the others show once, few, many or a class for expanded clones.

CASSTTDSPYGYTF TGTGCCAGCAGTACCACGGACAGTCCCTATGGCTACACCTTC - TRBV6-5 few TRBJ1-2
CASSEMGQASYEQYF TGTGCCAGCAGTGAAATGGGACAGGCGTCCTACGAGCAGTACTTC TRBD1 TRBV2 - TRBJ2-7
CASSLGYSGANVLTF TGTGCCAGCAGCTTAGGCTACTCTGGGGCCAACGTCCTGACTTTC - TRBV13 - TRBJ2-6
CASSPELTSGRFSEQFF TGTGCCAGCAGCCCCGAACTGACTAGCGGGAGATTCAGCGAGCAGTTCTTC TRBD2 TRBV4-2 - TRBJ2-1
CASSGTSGSYEQYF TGTGCCAGTAGCGGGACTAGCGGGAGTTACGAGCAGTACTTC TRBD2 TRBV19 few TRBJ2-7
CASSSRSTSYEQYF TGCGCCAGCAGCTCGCGGAGCACGTCCTACGAGCAGTACTTC - TRBV4-1 - TRBJ2-7
CASIPGLAVYEQYF TGTGCCAGCATTCCGGGACTAGCAGTCTACGAGCAGTACTTC TRBD2 TRBV28 - TRBJ2-7
CSVAGHPIYNEQFF TGCAGCGTTGCCGGACACCCAATCTACAATGAGCAGTTCTTC - TRBV29-1 - TRBJ2-1
CASSPDYRTGPYGYTF TGTGCCAGCTCACCAGATTATCGGACAGGTCCTTATGGCTACACCTTC TRBD1 TRBV18 - TRBJ1-2
CASSMGTGTGAYEQYF TGTGCCAGTAGTATGGGAACCGGGACAGGGGCCTACGAGCAGTACTTC TRBD1 TRBV19 few TRBJ2-7
CASRELTERLNTEAFF TGTGCCAGCAGGGAACTTACAGAGAGATTGAACACTGAAGCTTTCTTT - TRBV2 few TRBJ1-1
CASSLGRVSYEQYF TGCGCCAGCAGCTTGGGACGGGTCTCCTACGAGCAGTACTTC - TRBV5-1 few TRBJ2-7
CASSLLPGTGNTGELFF TGTGCCAGCAGCTTACTGCCCGGGACAGGGAACACCGGGGAGCTGTTTTTT TRBD1 TRBV7-9 once TRBJ2-2
CAWSGKAGVPYEQYF TGTGCCTGGAGCGGGAAGGCAGGTGTACCCTACGAGCAGTACTTC - TRBV30 - TRBJ2-7
CASRTPGANVLTF TGTGCCAGCAGGACACCCGGGGCCAACGTCCTGACTTTC - TRBV7-3 few TRBJ2-6
CASSFYGTGEGETQYF TGTGCCAGCAGTTTTTACGGGACAGGGGAAGGCGAGACCCAGTACTTC TRBD1 TRBV28 - TRBJ2-5
CASGVGVPTTDTQYF TGTGCCAGCGGCGTAGGGGTACCTACCACAGATACGCAGTATTTT - TRBV5-4 - TRBJ2-3
CASSPRGSTDTQYF TGTGCCAGCAGTCCAAGGGGGAGCACAGATACGCAGTATTTT - TRBV7-2 - TRBJ2-3
CASSVADFSSYNEQFF TGTGCCAGCAGCGTGGCCGACTTCTCCTCCTACAATGAGCAGTTCTTC - TRBV9 - TRBJ2-1
CASSLGTGTGGFNEQFF TGTGCCAGCAGTCTAGGCACCGGGACAGGGGGTTTCAATGAGCAGTTCTTC TRBD1 TRBV28 - TRBJ2-1
CASSQSVGETQYF TGTGCCAGCAGCCAGAGCGTGGGAGAGACCCAGTACTTC - TRBV7-2 few TRBJ2-5
CASSIRNEQFF TGTGCCAGTAGTATACGTAATGAGCAGTTCTTC - TRBV19 - TRBJ2-1
CASSLSSGDGETQYF TGTGCCAGCAGCTTGTCCTCAGGGGACGGGGAGACCCAGTACTTC - TRBV5-4 - TRBJ2-5
CASSIRQNTEAFF TGTGCCAGCAGCATAAGACAGAACACTGAAGCTTTCTTT - TRBV7-9 - TRBJ1-1
CASSQDRDYGYTF TGTGCCAGCAGCCAGGACAGGGACTATGGCTACACCTTC TRBD1 TRBV7-9 - TRBJ1-2
CASSLADNQPQHF TGTGCCAGCAGCTTGGCAGACAATCAGCCCCAGCATTTT - TRBV7-9 - TRBJ1-5
CASSSNGGGQPQHF TGTGCCAGCAGCTCCAATGGCGGCGGCCAGCCCCAGCATTTT - TRBV7-9 few TRBJ1-5
CASSLNSGSYNEQFF TGTGCCAGCAGCTTAAACAGCGGCTCCTACAATGAGCAGTTCTTC - TRBV7-3 once TRBJ2-1
CASRRLAGVEDEQFF TGTGCCAGCAGGAGACTAGCGGGAGTTGAAGATGAGCAGTTCTTC TRBD2 TRBV6-5 few TRBJ2-1
CASSLDVQLAGGEAQYF TGTGCCAGCAGCTTAGACGTCCAACTAGCGGGAGGGGAAGCGCAGTATTTT TRBD2 TRBV7-8 few TRBJ2-3
CAISDRHTDTQYF TGTGCCATCAGTGACAGACACACAGATACGCAGTATTTT - TRBV10-3 - TRBJ2-3
CASSVVTSGAYNEQFF TGTGCCAGCAGCGTAGTAACTAGCGGGGCTTACAATGAGCAGTTCTTC TRBD2 TRBV9 few TRBJ2-1
CASVLAGCEQYF TGCGCCAGCGTCCTAGCGGGATGCGAGCAGTACTTC TRBD2 TRBV4-1 - TRBJ2-7
CAWSVPYRGEGYTF TGTGCCTGGAGTGTACCTTACCGGGGTGAAGGCTACACCTTC - TRBV30 few TRBJ1-2
CASSQGDEQYF TGTGCCAGCAGTCAGGGGGACGAGCAGTACTTC TRBD1 TRBV6-6 - TRBJ2-7
CASSPGTSGRKETQYF TGTGCCAGCAGCCCCGGGACTAGCGGGAGGAAAGAGACCCAGTACTTC TRBD2 TRBV9 - TRBJ2-5
CASSWGTADNEQFF TGCGCCAGCAGCTGGGGGACTGCCGACAATGAGCAGTTCTTC - TRBV5-1 - TRBJ2-1
CASSGGRLADKNIQYF TGTGCCAGCAGCGGAGGTAGGCTAGCGGATAAAAACATTCAGTACTTC TRBD2 TRBV7-2 - TRBJ2-4
CAWSGGLVVETQYF TGTGCCTGGAGTGGGGGACTAGTAGTGGAGACCCAGTACTTC TRBD2 TRBV30 few TRBJ2-5
CASSAGQVLGDTQYF TGTGCCAGCAGCGCCGGTCAGGTTTTGGGAGATACGCAGTATTTT - TRBV9 - TRBJ2-3
CASSLSGTGKTEAFF TGTGCCAGCAGCTTAAGTGGGACAGGGAAGACTGAAGCTTTCTTT TRBD1 TRBV7-8 - TRBJ1-1
CASSELGRGDQPQHF TGTGCCAGCAGTGAATTGGGGAGGGGGGATCAGCCCCAGCATTTT - TRBV25-1 few TRBJ1-5
CASSLRLGPYEQYF TGTGCCAGCAGCTTACGACTAGGCCCCTACGAGCAGTACTTC - TRBV7-2 - TRBJ2-7
CASSQDSFRGNQPQHF TGCGCCAGCAGCCAAGATTCCTTTCGCGGGAATCAGCCCCAGCATTTT - TRBV4-1 - TRBJ1-5
CASSFSGIQFEQYF TGCGCCAGCAGCTTTAGCGGGATCCAATTTGAGCAGTACTTC TRBD2 TRBV5-1 - TRBJ2-7
CASSDHRQGSGELFF TGTGCCAGCTCAGACCATCGACAGGGTTCCGGGGAGCTGTTTTTT TRBD1 TRBV18 - TRBJ2-2
CASSLAGAHEQFF TGTGCCAGTTCACTAGCGGGAGCACATGAGCAGTTCTTC TRBD2 TRBV5-4 - TRBJ2-1
CASSKKEKKAFF TGTGCCAGCAGCAAAAAGGAGAAGAAAGCTTTCTTT - TRBV21-1 - TRBJ1-1
CATSIDWTGGNEQFF TGTGCCACCAGCATAGATTGGACGGGAGGGAATGAGCAGTTCTTC TRBD2 TRBV15 few TRBJ2-1
CASRPPQGYNEQFF TGTGCCAGCAGGCCTCCCCAGGGCTACAATGAGCAGTTCTTC - TRBV28 - TRBJ2-1